The 29 T cell receptor beta chains listed next were all sequenced from one sample in a study of response to subunit inactivated influenza vaccine. MiXCR, run by TCRdb on the RT-PCR reads, gives a single entry per CDR3 protein. The sample has roughly 700,000 distinct CDR3 sequences, around 13% seen once. The material sequenced was PBMCs from blood, taken approximately 15 days before vaccination. Receptor source: a man aged 50 or older who received an inactivated influenza vaccine.

The V call is TRBV12-3 or TRBV12-4, the J call TRBJ2-5, with TRBD1 identical over 7 bases. Germline trimming cut 4 bases from V and 2 bases from J; bases unmatched to any gene: 10. This CDR3 comprises 16 residues. CDR3 amino acids: CASSSSWTGGQETQYF. The CDR3 bases are TGTGCCAGCAGTTCGAGCTGGACAGGCGGGCAAGAGACCCAGTACTTC.

V gene TRBV29-1 combines with J gene TRBJ2-7; D remains unclear. Per germline, CDR1 SQVTM and CDR2 ANQGSEA. The CDR3 is 12 residues long. The V and J ends lost 7 bases and 0 bases respectively, with 10 bases between them. For the CDR3, the DNA is TGCAGCGCTCAAGGCGGCTCCTACGAGCAGTACTTC. Translated, it gives CSAQGGSYEQYF.

A few counts support this clonotype. This chain uses TRBV7-9 with TRBJ2-3; possible D gene TRBD2, 5 bases. Trimming left V 4 bases short and J 8 bases short, with 10 bases between. The CDR3 covers 12 residues. Germline V CDR1 and CDR2: SEHNR, FQNEAQ (reference sequence). DNA for the CDR3: TGTGCCAGCAGCTCTGGACGGGGTACGCAGTATTTT. This translates into CASSSGRGTQYF.

This chain links TRBV2 with TRBJ2-7; no clear D. Trimming stripped 11 bases from V and 6 bases from J, with 11 bases between. Germline V gene sequence: CDR1 SNHLY, CDR2 FYNNEI. The CDR3 totals 10 residues. Written as DNA, the CDR3 is TGTGCCGGCCTAGTACGCGAGCAGTACTTC. Translated, it gives CAGLVREQYF.

This clonotype was seen many times. This chain connects TRBV28 to TRBJ2-5, with D tentatively TRBD2 (6 bases). Trimming removed 6 bases at V and 2 bases at J, with 10 bases between. This CDR3 is built from 13 residues. Looked up from germline, CDR1 is MDHEN and CDR2 is SYDVKM. The CDR3: CASRPGLQETQYF. CDR3 in DNA: TGTGCCAGCAGGCCCGGACTACAAGAGACCCAGTACTTC.

This clonotype has a count of ten or more. The V call is TRBV4-2, the J call TRBJ2-5; the D gene is possibly TRBD2 (5 bases). The CDR3 is made up of 17 amino acids. Germline CDR1 is LGHNA and CDR2 is YNFKEQ. V was clipped by 5 bases and J by 5 bases, with 24 bases between them. The DNA for the CDR3 is TGTGCCAGCAGCTACCGTTCGGGCCGGGGTCTATCGGAGACCCAGTACTTC. Translation: CASSYRSGRGLSETQYF.

This clonotype was found a few times. The V gene is TRBV7-2, the J gene TRBJ2-7; D gene unclear. The CDR3 contains 17 residues. Germline-derived CDR1 and CDR2 are SGHTA and FQGNSA. V dropped 3 bases and J dropped 3 bases, with 21 bases sitting between them. CDR3 nucleotides: TGTGCCAGCAGCTTGAGGTTGGGCGGAAGCAACATCTACGAGCAGTACTTC. Encoded protein: CASSLRLGGSNIYEQYF.

The rearrangement links TRBV20-1 to TRBJ2-3; the D is unclear. Germline CDR1 DFQATT, CDR2 SNEGSKA (reference sequence). This CDR3 has 14 amino acids. Trimming removed 3 bases from V and 3 bases from J, with 13 bases in between. The CDR3 loop reads CSARDGHPTDTQYF. CDR3 DNA: TGCAGTGCTAGGGACGGCCATCCGACAGATACGCAGTATTTT.

The V gene is TRBV20-1, the J gene TRBJ1-1; TRBD1 matches 7 bases. The CDR3 has 13 amino acids. After removal of 4 bases from V and 1 base from J, the junction contained 3 bases not matched to a gene. Germline CDR1 and CDR2: DFQATT and SNEGSKA (reference sequence). The CDR3: CSATTGANTEAFF. The DNA of the CDR3 is TGCAGTGCTACTACAGGGGCGAACACTGAAGCTTTCTTT.

The V and J genes are TRBV7-9 and TRBJ1-1; 10 bases are a match to TRBD1. The junction had 3 bases not matched to a gene; V was cut back by 4 bases and J by 4 bases. Per the germline V gene, CDR1 is SEHNR and CDR2 is FQNEAQ (reference sequence). The CDR3 length is 14 residues. The CDR3 region has the DNA TGTGCCAGCAGCTCGGGACAGGGGATCACTGAAGCTTTCTTT. The encoded protein is CASSSGQGITEAFF.

This clonotype was seen ten or more times. This rearrangement joins TRBV11-2 to TRBJ2-7, with D uncertain. V lost 5 bases and J lost 2, with 13 bases in between. This CDR3 has 14 residues. CDR1 SGHAT and CDR2 FQNNGV come from the germline V gene. The CDR3 loop is CASSHTPGPYEQYF. The CDR3 DNA sequence: TGTGCCAGCAGCCACACCCCAGGTCCCTACGAGCAGTACTTC.

The chain uses TRBV6-4 and TRBJ2-3; no clear D gene. Germline V gene sequence: CDR1 MRHNA, CDR2 SNTAGT. Trimming pared 3 bases from V and 4 bases from J, leaving 11 bases between. This CDR3 is 14 amino acids long. CDR3 sequence: CASSDRSFADTQYF. CDR3 nucleotide sequence: TGTGCCAGCAGTGATCGCTCCTTTGCAGATACGCAGTATTTT.

V and J are TRBV4-3 and TRBJ2-6, with TRBD2 as a possible D gene (7 bases). The CDR3 contains 19 residues. Trimming cost V 4 bases and J 0 bases, with 19 bases left between them. The germline CDR1 and CDR2 sequences are LGHNA and YSLEER. CDR3 region: CASSLLSGGPSSGANVLTF. The CDR3 DNA follows: TGCGCCAGCAGCCTGTTGTCCGGGGGGCCGAGCTCTGGGGCCAACGTCCTGACTTTC.

This clonotype was observed many times. The chain employs TRBV20-1 and TRBJ2-7; D is undetermined. V lost 3 bases and J lost 4, with 10 bases in between. CDR1 and CDR2 (germline): DFQATT, SNEGSKA (reference sequence). The CDR3 loop spans 12 amino acids. The CDR3 DNA sequence: TGCAGTGCTAGTGCCCCCTCGTACGAGCAGTACTTC. Translated, it gives CSASAPSYEQYF.

This clonotype was seen at least ten times. The rearrangement uses TRBV20-1 and TRBJ2-7; possible D gene TRBD2, 6 bases. The germline V gene encodes CDR1 DFQATT and CDR2 SNEGSKA (reference sequence). The length of the CDR3 is 14 residues. V lost 5 bases and J lost 2, with 16 bases in between. CDR3 coding DNA: TGCAGTGCTCGAAGCCGGGACTTCCCCTACGAGCAGTACTTC. It is translated as CSARSRDFPYEQYF.

The chain is built from TRBV11-2 and TRBJ2-1, with 9 positions matching TRBD2. Germline CDR1 SGHAT, CDR2 FQNNGV. This CDR3 is built from 17 residues. The J segment lost 8 bases and the V segment lost 5 bases, leaving 16 bases of the junction unmatched. CDR3: CASSDLAGGPLVDEQFF. The CDR3 bases are TGTGCCAGCAGCGATTTGGCGGGAGGGCCACTCGTCGATGAGCAGTTCTTC.

The chain couples TRBV4-3 to TRBJ2-1, with TRBD2 matching 7 bases. Germline assignment: CDR1 LGHNA and CDR2 YSLEER. CDR3 length: 18 residues. The junction had 12 bases not matched to a gene; V was cut back by 0 bases and J by 4 bases. CDR3 residues: CASSQDGFGGSPYNEQFF. CDR3 DNA sequence: TGCGCCAGCAGCCAAGATGGTTTCGGCGGGAGTCCGTACAATGAGCAGTTCTTC.

This clonotype has at least ten counts. This sequence joins TRBV28 and TRBJ2-7, with D perhaps matching TRBD1 (6 bases). The length of the CDR3 is 16 residues. Germline V gene lookup returns CDR1 MDHEN and CDR2 SYDVKM. V lost 3 bases, J lost 1 base, and 16 bases lay in between. This CDR3 reads CASSFRLDSLSYEQYF. In DNA, the CDR3 is TGTGCCAGCAGTTTTCGACTGGACAGTCTGTCCTACGAGCAGTACTTC.

Many counts were recorded for this clonotype. V is TRBV7-8 and J is TRBJ2-1; 12 bases are a match to TRBD2. This CDR3 is built from 16 residues. Looked up from germline, CDR1 is SGHVS and CDR2 is FQNEAQ. V dropped 4 bases and J dropped 7; count of bases not matched to a gene: 8. This CDR3 is CASSSLAGGLGNEQFF. Written as DNA, the CDR3 is TGTGCCAGCAGCTCGCTAGCGGGGGGGCTGGGAAATGAGCAGTTCTTC. The full variable domain, in which reference TRBV7-8 and TRBJ2-1 provide the parts outside the CDR3, is GAGVSQSPRYKVAKRGQDVALRCDPISGHVSLFWYQQALGQGPEFLTYFQNEAQLDKSGLPSDRFFAERPEGSVSTLKIQRTQQEDSAVYLCASSSLAGGLGNEQFFGPGTRLTVL.

This chain uses TRBV7-8 with TRBJ1-1; possibly TRBD1 for D (5 bases). V was pared by 6 bases and J by 10 bases, with 15 bases between. The CDR3 spans 12 residues. In germline, CDR1 is SGHVS, CDR2 FQNEAQ. CDR3 amino acids: CASSPSGQVAFF. Written as DNA, the CDR3 is TGTGCCAGCAGTCCCTCAGGACAAGTAGCTTTCTTT. Full variable domain (outside the CDR3, taken from reference TRBV7-8 and TRBJ1-1): GAGVSQSPRYKVAKRGQDVALRCDPISGHVSLFWYQQALGQGPEFLTYFQNEAQLDKSGLPSDRFFAERPEGSVSTLKIQRTQQEDSAVYLCASSPSGQVAFFGQGTRLTVV.

Only a few counts were recorded for this clonotype. The rearrangement joins TRBV7-9 to TRBJ1-2; D uncertain. V lost 5 bases to trimming and J lost 5 bases, with 9 bases between them. Germline CDR1 and CDR2: SEHNR and FQNEAQ (reference sequence). The CDR3 is 12 residues long. The CDR3 protein is CASSPTLYGYTF. The CDR3 DNA reads TGTGCCAGCAGCCCCACCCTATATGGCTACACCTTC.

The rearrangement joins TRBV5-1 to TRBJ2-7; 8 bases align to TRBD2. Germline CDR1 is SGHRS and CDR2 is YFSETQ. This CDR3 comprises 17 residues. The trim removed 0 bases at V and 7 bases at J, leaving 15 bases unmatched. CDR3 region: CASSLGRAGETRWEQYF. For the CDR3, the DNA is TGCGCCAGCAGCTTGGGTAGAGCGGGAGAAACAAGATGGGAGCAGTACTTC.

This clonotype was counted a few times. This chain uses TRBV7-7 with TRBJ2-3; D is unresolved. V shed 5 bases and J shed 3 bases, with 9 bases lying between them. The CDR3 has 13 amino acids. Germline loops: CDR1 SSHAT, CDR2 FNYEAQ (reference sequence). CDR3 amino acids: CASSPAVTDTQYF. Written as DNA, the CDR3 is TGTGCCAGCAGCCCGGCCGTTACAGATACGCAGTATTTT.

The chain is built from TRBV11-2 and TRBJ2-7; 8 bases map to TRBD2. The CDR3 contains 17 residues. Per germline, CDR1 SGHAT and CDR2 FQNNGV. Trimming took 1 base from V and 4 from J; bases not matched to a gene: 12. The CDR3 nucleotides are TGTGCCAGCAGCTTAGCCCCGGGAGGGGTGGCTTCGTACGAGCAGTACTTC. Translating it yields CASSLAPGGVASYEQYF. The entire variable domain, with the rest obtained from reference TRBV11-2 and TRBJ2-7, is as follows: EAGVAQSPRYKIIEKRQSVAFWCNPISGHATLYWYQQILGQGPKLLIQFQNNGVVDDSQLPKDRFSAERLKGVDSTLKIQPAKLEDSAVYLCASSLAPGGVASYEQYFGPGTRLTVT.

This clonotype has more than one count but fewer than ten. J is TRBJ2-2 and V is TRBV2; D not certain. The CDR3 runs to 15 residues. The germline V gene has CDR1 SNHLY and CDR2 FYNNEI. V was clipped by 2 bases and J by 3 bases, with 10 bases between them. The CDR3 spells CASSERTAYTGELFF. The CDR3 DNA reads as TGTGCCAGCAGTGAAAGGACGGCCTACACCGGGGAGCTGTTTTTT. Looking up the rest from reference TRBV2 and TRBJ2-2 gives the full variable domain: EPEVTQTPSHQVTQMGQEVILRCVPISNHLYFYWYRQILGQKVEFLVSFYNNEISEKSEIFDDQFSVERPDGSNFTLKIRSTKLEDSAMYFCASSERTAYTGELFFGEGSRLTVL.

The sample holds a few counts of this clonotype. The chain joins TRBV10-3 to TRBJ2-1, with a weak D call TRBD2 (6 bases). The V end lost 4 bases, the J end lost 4 bases, and 20 bases lay between the germline ends. Germline V CDR1 and CDR2: ENHRY, SYGVKD. This CDR3 is 17 amino acids long. The DNA of the CDR3 is TGTGCCATCAGTGGGTCTGACGGAGGGCCGGGGTACAATGAGCAGTTCTTC. This sequence encodes CAISGSDGGPGYNEQFF.

This clonotype has at least ten counts. The chain is built from TRBV5-1 and TRBJ2-5; D uncertain. The CDR3 is 14 residues long. Trimming removed 0 bases at V and 4 bases at J, with 10 bases between. The germline V gene encodes CDR1 SGHRS and CDR2 YFSETQ. This CDR3 is CASSLEGLGETQYF. In DNA form, the CDR3 reads TGCGCCAGCAGCTTGGAAGGGCTTGGAGAGACCCAGTACTTC.

The chain has TRBV9 and TRBJ2-3; D gene unclear. The germline gives CDR1 SGDLS, CDR2 YYNGEE. V was pared by 0 bases and J by 3 bases, with 5 bases between. The CDR3 runs to 13 residues. In DNA form, the CDR3 reads TGTGCCAGCAGCGTAGGACCAACAGATACGCAGTATTTT. The encoded protein is CASSVGPTDTQYF.

This clonotype occurred a few times. This chain joins TRBV29-1 and TRBJ2-5; 8 bases line up with TRBD2. In germline, CDR1 is SQVTM, CDR2 ANQGSEA. V shed 7 bases and J 5 bases; nucleotides not matched to a gene: 9. This CDR3 is 13 amino acids long. The CDR3 here is CSGNPSGSETQYF. The DNA of the CDR3 is TGCAGCGGGAACCCCAGCGGGAGCGAGACCCAGTACTTC.